This T cell receptor beta chain appears in the sequencing data of a study of blood T cell repertoires in COVID-19. Study context: Samples taken during acute and convalescent COVID-19 were collected in the United States, Italy and Spain.

Methods used by the authors: Researchers report that nucleated cell counts were estimated from reference gene primer amplification. The assay was immunoSEQ multiplex PCR, and TCRdb's table has in-frame clones only and misses some. That table furnishes V, J and clone size, whereas the DNA furnished D and trimming. The sample carries some 350,000 clones, over 70% recorded once. Germline V gene data show CDR1 as LNHDA and CDR2 as SQIVND (reference sequence). This CDR3 is built from 17 residues. V gave up 2 bases and J gave up 4 bases, with 18 bases separating them. It was during active infection that Seattle patients were enrolled and then longitudinally followed.

The gene calls are TRBV19 and TRBJ1-5; TRBD1 is a possible D gene (5 bases). The sequenced sample consisted of peripheral blood. This clonotype originated in a woman between 45 and 60 years old with COVID-19, enrolled during active disease. The CDR3 DNA sequence: TGTGCCAGTAGTATAAGCCCGGGACGGGAGGGAAATCAGCCCCAGCATTTT. Its translation is CASSISPGREGNQPQHF.